Presented here are 5 T cell receptor beta chains from one specimen sequenced in a study of blood T cell repertoires in COVID-19. Method: immunoSEQ multiplex PCR; TCRdb's copy keeps in-frame clones and lacks some. The profile shows about 220,000 clones, approximately 81% of them singletons. The source material was peripheral blood. The receptors stem from a man aged 50 to 59 who had recovered from COVID-19.

The chain links TRBV7-2 to TRBJ2-3; D unresolved. Germline-derived CDR1 and CDR2 are SGHTA and FQGNSA. The V gene lost 0 bases and the J gene lost 1 base, with 8 bases spanning the gap. This CDR3 has 15 residues. CDR3 in amino acids: CASSLALLRTDTQYF. CDR3 coding DNA: TGTGCCAGCAGCTTAGCGCTACTTCGCACAGATACGCAGTATTTT.

The chain combines TRBV5-1 with TRBJ2-7; perhaps TRBD1 as D (5 bases). Trimming stripped 7 bases from V and 2 bases from J, with 13 bases between. This CDR3 is built from 13 residues. The germline V gene has CDR1 SGHRS and CDR2 YFSETQ. DNA for the CDR3: TGCGCCAGCGGTCAGGGAAACCCCTACGAGCAGTACTTC. Protein product: CASGQGNPYEQYF.

This clone appeared a few times. The CDR3 DNA reads TGTGCCAGCAGTATGGGACAGAGTCCGGGAAACACCATATATTTT. It yields the protein CASSMGQSPGNTIYF. J is TRBJ1-3 and V is TRBV6-6; 7 nucleotides line up with TRBD1. Germline-derived CDR1 and CDR2 are MNHNY and SVGAGI (reference sequence). Unmatched junction bases numbered 8, after V lost 5 bases and J lost 4 bases. This CDR3 spans 15 amino acids.

The chain employs TRBV12-3 or TRBV12-4 and TRBJ1-4; 8 positions match TRBD1. The CDR3 is 11 residues long. J gave up 16 bases and V 3 bases, and 4 bases lay outside the gene matches. CDR3 nucleotide sequence: TGTGCCAGCAGTTTTGGACAGGGTCAGTTTTTT. Translation gives CASSFGQGQFF.

CDR3 DNA sequence: TGTGCTACTACATTTATATCGAGGGACACTGAAGCTTTCTTT. It encodes CATTFISRDTEAFF. The gene calls are TRBV28 and TRBJ1-1; D is uncertain. The CDR3 totals 14 residues. In germline, CDR1 is MDHEN, CDR2 SYDVKM. The full variable domain, completed using reference TRBV28 and TRBJ1-1, is DVKVTQSSRYLVKRTGEKVFLECVQDMDHENMFWYRQDPGLGLRLIYFSYDVKMKEKGDIPEGYSVSREKKERFSLILESASTNQTSMYLCATTFISRDTEAFFGQGTRLTVV.